The 10 T cell receptor beta chains reported below all come from one sample, sequenced in a study of blood T cell repertoires in COVID-19. Method: immunoSEQ multiplex PCR; TCRdb's copy keeps in-frame clones and lacks some. Of fewer than 200,000 clones in the sample, about 76% were seen once. Sequences were obtained from peripheral blood. The source is a woman aged 45-65 years with active or convalescent COVID-19.

This clone has just one count. The V and J genes are TRBV6-2 or TRBV6-3 and TRBJ2-6; TRBD2 agrees at 9 bases. The CDR3 is made up of 18 amino acids. Germline V gene lookup returns CDR1 MNHEY and CDR2 SVGEGT. V was clipped by 4 bases and J by 0 bases; unmatched bases: 7. The CDR3 DNA is TGTGCCAGCAGTTCCGTAGCGGGGGCGCTCTCTGGGGCCAACGTCCTGACTTTC. Protein: CASSSVAGALSGANVLTF.

This chain joins TRBV5-1 and TRBJ2-3, with D perhaps matching TRBD1 (6 bases). V was clipped by 5 bases and J by 0 bases, with 7 bases between them. The CDR3 is 13 residues long. CDR1 is SGHRS, CDR2 YFSETQ, per germline. The CDR3 reads CASRRGSTDTQYF. Here the CDR3 DNA reads TGCGCCAGCAGGAGGGGGAGCACAGATACGCAGTATTTT.

This clone was observed a few times. The chain uses TRBV6-5 and TRBJ1-3; D is undetermined. Deletions cut 4 bases from V and 1 base from J, with 8 bases between. This CDR3 spans 14 amino acids. Germline assignment: CDR1 MNHEY and CDR2 SVGAGI. In DNA, the CDR3 is TGTGCCAGCAGTTCCGGGTCATCTGGAAACACCATATATTTT. This sequence encodes CASSSGSSGNTIYF.

The V call is TRBV18, the J call TRBJ2-5; 7 nucleotides match TRBD1. CDR3 size: 15 residues. V gave up 3 bases and J gave up 2 bases; unmatched junction bases: 6. Per germline, CDR1 KGHSH and CDR2 LQKENI. The CDR3 protein is CASSPLTGQQETQYF. The CDR3 nucleotides are TGTGCCAGCTCACCGCTGACAGGGCAGCAAGAGACCCAGTACTTC.

This chain connects TRBV7-2 to TRBJ1-1; tentatively, D is TRBD1 (6 bases). V was pared by 6 bases and J by 5 bases, with 13 bases between. Germline lookup yields CDR1 SGHTA and CDR2 FQGNSA. The CDR3 runs 13 residues. CDR3 region: CASRPGVGTEAFF. As DNA, the CDR3 is TGTGCCAGCAGACCAGGGGTGGGGACTGAAGCTTTCTTT.

This clone showed up just a few times. The rearrangement joins TRBV5-4 to TRBJ2-1; 11 bases align to TRBD2. Germline lookup yields CDR1 SGHNT and CDR2 YYREEE (reference sequence). The CDR3 is 15 residues long. V lost 4 bases and J lost 7; bases outside the gene matches: 7. CDR3 nucleotide sequence: TGTGCCAGCAGCAGCACTAGCGGGAGTTTAAATGAGCAGTTCTTC. Translation gives CASSSTSGSLNEQFF.

This clone was picked up a small number of times. This chain links TRBV5-1 with TRBJ2-1; TRBD1 agrees at 7 bases. Germline CDR1 SGHRS, CDR2 YFSETQ. The CDR3 sequence is 14 residues long. The J segment lost 6 bases and the V segment lost 1 base, leaving 4 bases of the junction unmatched. CDR3 region: CASSLNRGINEQFF. In DNA, the CDR3 is TGCGCCAGCAGCTTGAACAGGGGAATCAATGAGCAGTTCTTC.

J is TRBJ2-1 and V is TRBV7-2; TRBD1 matches 11 bases. Per the germline V gene, CDR1 is SGHTA and CDR2 is FQGNSA. Trimming at V came to 5 bases and at J to 6 bases, leaving 9 bases not matched to a gene. The CDR3 totals 16 residues. CDR3 coding DNA: TGTGCCAGCAGCCCCGGCGGGACAGGGGGTCGCAATGAGCAGTTCTTC. Translated: CASSPGGTGGRNEQFF.

V gene TRBV7-9 combines with J gene TRBJ2-5, with 9 positions matching TRBD2. The ends lost 4 bases at V and 5 bases at J; junction bases unmatched: 5. The CDR3 is 14 amino acids. Per germline, CDR1 SEHNR and CDR2 FQNEAQ (reference sequence). The CDR3 region has the DNA TGTGCCAGCAGCTCAGCGGGGACTAGCGAGACCCAGTACTTC. Protein sequence: CASSSAGTSETQYF.

This rearrangement joins TRBV19 to TRBJ2-7, with TRBD2 matching over 11 bases. CDR1 and CDR2 (germline): LNHDA, SQIVND (reference sequence). Trimming removed 7 bases from V and 2 bases from J; junction bases left unmatched: 16. The CDR3 length is 18 residues. The CDR3, as DNA: TGTGCCAGTACCAATCCCCTACTAGCGGGGGAGTCGCCCTACGAGCAGTACTTC. This gives the protein CASTNPLLAGESPYEQYF.